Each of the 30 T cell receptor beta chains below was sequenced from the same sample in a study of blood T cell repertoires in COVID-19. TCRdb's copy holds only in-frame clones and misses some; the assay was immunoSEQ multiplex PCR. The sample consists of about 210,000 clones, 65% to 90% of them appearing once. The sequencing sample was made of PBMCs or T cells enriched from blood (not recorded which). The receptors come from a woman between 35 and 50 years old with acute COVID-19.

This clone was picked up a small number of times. CDR3: CASSLDRDEQFF. CDR3 DNA sequence: TGTGCCAGCAGTCTCGACAGGGATGAGCAGTTCTTC. This chain links TRBV27 with TRBJ2-1; TRBD1 aligns across 7 bases. This CDR3 comprises 12 residues. Looked up from germline, CDR1 is MNHEY and CDR2 is SMNVEV (reference sequence). With 5 bases clipped from V and 8 bases from J, the junction kept 3 bases outside the gene matches.

CDR3 bases: TGTGCCAGCAGCTCCCTAGCGCCGAGCTCCTACAATGAGCAGTTCTTC. This encodes CASSSLAPSSYNEQFF. This sequence joins TRBV7-3 and TRBJ2-1; maybe TRBD2 (6 bases). The CDR3 has 16 amino acids. The germline gives CDR1 SGHTA, CDR2 FQGTGA. V was clipped by 4 bases and J by 0 bases, with 13 bases between them.

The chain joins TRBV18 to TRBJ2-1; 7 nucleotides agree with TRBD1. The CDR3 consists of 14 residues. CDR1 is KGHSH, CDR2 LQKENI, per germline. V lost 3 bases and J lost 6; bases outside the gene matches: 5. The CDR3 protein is CASSPRTGVNEQFF. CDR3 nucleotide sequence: TGTGCCAGCTCACCTAGGACAGGTGTCAATGAGCAGTTCTTC.

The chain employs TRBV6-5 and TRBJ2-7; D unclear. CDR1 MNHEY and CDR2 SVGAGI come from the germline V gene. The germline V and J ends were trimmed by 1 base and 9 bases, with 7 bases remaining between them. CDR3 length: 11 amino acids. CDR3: CASSYLAVQYF. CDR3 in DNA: TGTGCCAGCAGTTACTTGGCGGTGCAGTACTTC.

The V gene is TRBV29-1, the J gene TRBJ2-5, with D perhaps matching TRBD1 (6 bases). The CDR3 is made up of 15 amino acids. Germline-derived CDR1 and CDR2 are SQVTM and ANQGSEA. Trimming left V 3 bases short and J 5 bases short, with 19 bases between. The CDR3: CSVDGQGFGKETQYF. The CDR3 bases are TGCAGCGTTGACGGTCAGGGGTTTGGAAAGGAGACCCAGTACTTC.

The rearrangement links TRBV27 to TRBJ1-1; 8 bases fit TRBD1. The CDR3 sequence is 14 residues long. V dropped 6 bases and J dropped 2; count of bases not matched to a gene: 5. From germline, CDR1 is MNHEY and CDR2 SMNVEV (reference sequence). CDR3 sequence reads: CASSPDRANTEAFF. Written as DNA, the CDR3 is TGTGCCAGCAGCCCGGACAGGGCCAACACTGAAGCTTTCTTT.

Written as DNA, the CDR3 is TGTGCCAGTGGGAGTCGCGGTTCGACCTACGAGCAGTACTTC. It codes for CASGSRGSTYEQYF. The chain recombines TRBV19 with TRBJ2-7; a possible D gene is TRBD2 (5 bases). V gave up 8 bases and J gave up 2 bases, with 16 bases separating them. Per the germline V gene, CDR1 is LNHDA and CDR2 is SQIVND (reference sequence). CDR3 length: 14 amino acids.

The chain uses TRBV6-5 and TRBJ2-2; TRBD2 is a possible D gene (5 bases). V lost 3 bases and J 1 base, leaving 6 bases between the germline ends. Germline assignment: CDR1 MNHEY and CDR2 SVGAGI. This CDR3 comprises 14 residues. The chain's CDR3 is CASSYGLNTGELFF. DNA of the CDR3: TGTGCCAGCAGTTATGGACTGAACACCGGGGAGCTGTTTTTT.

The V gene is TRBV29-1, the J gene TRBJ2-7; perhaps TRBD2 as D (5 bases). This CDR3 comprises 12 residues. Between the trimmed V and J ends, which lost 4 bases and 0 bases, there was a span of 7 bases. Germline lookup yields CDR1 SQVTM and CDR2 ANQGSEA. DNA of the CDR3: TGCAGCGTTGCCCGGGACTCCTACGAGCAGTACTTC. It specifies CSVARDSYEQYF.

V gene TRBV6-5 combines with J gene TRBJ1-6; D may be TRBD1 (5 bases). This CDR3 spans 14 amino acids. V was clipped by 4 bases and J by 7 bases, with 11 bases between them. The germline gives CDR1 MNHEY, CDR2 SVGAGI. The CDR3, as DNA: TGTGCCAGCAGTTTGGACGGACAAAATTCACCCCTCCACTTT. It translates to CASSLDGQNSPLHF.

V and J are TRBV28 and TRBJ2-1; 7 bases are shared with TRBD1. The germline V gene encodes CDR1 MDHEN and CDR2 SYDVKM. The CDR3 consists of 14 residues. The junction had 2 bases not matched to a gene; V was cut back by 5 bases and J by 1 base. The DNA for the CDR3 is TGTGCCAGCAGTAACAGGGGATCCTACAATGAGCAGTTCTTC. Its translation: CASSNRGSYNEQFF.

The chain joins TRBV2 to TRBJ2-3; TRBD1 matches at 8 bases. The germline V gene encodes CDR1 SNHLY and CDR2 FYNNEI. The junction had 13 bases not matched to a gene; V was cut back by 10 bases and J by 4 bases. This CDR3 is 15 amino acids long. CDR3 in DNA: TGTGCCACCTCAGGGACAGGTAAGGTTGCAGATACGCAGTATTTT. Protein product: CATSGTGKVADTQYF.

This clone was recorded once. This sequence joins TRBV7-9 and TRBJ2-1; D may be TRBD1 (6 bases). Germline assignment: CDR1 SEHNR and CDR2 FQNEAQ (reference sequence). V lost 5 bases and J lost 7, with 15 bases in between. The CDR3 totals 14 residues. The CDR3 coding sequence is TGTGCCAGCAGCCACCTCGGACAGTTGAATGAGCAGTTCTTC. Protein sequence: CASSHLGQLNEQFF.

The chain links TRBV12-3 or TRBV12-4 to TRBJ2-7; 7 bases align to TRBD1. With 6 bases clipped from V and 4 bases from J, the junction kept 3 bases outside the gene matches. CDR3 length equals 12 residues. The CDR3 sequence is CASSPDRYEQYF. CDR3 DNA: TGTGCCAGCAGCCCGGACAGGTACGAGCAGTACTTC.

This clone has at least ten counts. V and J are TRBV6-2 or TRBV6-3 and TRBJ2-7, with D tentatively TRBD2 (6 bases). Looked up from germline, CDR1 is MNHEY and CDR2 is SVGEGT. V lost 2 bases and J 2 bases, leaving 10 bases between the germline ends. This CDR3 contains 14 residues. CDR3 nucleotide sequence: TGTGCCAGCAGTTACCTCGGGGGTCCCTACGAGCAGTACTTC. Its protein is CASSYLGGPYEQYF.

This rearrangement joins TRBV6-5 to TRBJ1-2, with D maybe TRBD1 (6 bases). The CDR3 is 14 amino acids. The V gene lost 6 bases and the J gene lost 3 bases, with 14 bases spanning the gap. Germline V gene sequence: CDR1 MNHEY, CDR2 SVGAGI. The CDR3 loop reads CASRDRLSHYGYTF. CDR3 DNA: TGTGCCAGCAGGGACAGATTGAGTCACTATGGCTACACCTTC.

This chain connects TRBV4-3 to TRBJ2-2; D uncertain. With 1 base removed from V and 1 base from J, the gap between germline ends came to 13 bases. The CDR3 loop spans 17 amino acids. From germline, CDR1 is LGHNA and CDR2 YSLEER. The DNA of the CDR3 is TGCGCCAGCAGCCAAGGAGCGAACGAGCTGAACACCGGGGAGCTGTTTTTT. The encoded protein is CASSQGANELNTGELFF.

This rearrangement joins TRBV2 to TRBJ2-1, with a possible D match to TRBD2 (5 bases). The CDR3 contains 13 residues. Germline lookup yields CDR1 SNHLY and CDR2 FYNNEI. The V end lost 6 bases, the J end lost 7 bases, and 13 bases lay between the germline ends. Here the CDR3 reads CASSPNTRNEQFF. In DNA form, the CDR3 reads TGTGCCAGCAGCCCTAATACTAGAAATGAGCAGTTCTTC.

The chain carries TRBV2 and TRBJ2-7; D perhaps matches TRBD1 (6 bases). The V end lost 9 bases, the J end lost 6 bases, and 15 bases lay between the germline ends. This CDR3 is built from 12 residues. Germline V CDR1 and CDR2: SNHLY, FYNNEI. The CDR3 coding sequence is TGTGCCAGGTCCTCAGGGGTGGGCGAGCAGTACTTC. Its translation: CARSSGVGEQYF.

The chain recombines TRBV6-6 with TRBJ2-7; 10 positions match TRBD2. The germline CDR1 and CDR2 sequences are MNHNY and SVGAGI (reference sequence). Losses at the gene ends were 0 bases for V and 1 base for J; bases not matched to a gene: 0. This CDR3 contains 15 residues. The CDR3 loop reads CASSYSGLASYEQYF. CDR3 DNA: TGTGCCAGCAGTTACTCGGGACTAGCGTCCTACGAGCAGTACTTC.

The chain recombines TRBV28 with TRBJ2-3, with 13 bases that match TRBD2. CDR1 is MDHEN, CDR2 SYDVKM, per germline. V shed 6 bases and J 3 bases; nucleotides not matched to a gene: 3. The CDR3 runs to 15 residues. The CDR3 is CASRRTSGRTDTQYF. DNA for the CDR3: TGTGCCAGCAGACGGACTAGCGGGAGAACAGATACGCAGTATTTT. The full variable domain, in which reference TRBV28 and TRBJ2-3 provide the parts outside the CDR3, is DVKVTQSSRYLVKRTGEKVFLECVQDMDHENMFWYRQDPGLGLRLIYFSYDVKMKEKGDIPEGYSVSREKKERFSLILESASTNQTSMYLCASRRTSGRTDTQYFGPGTRLTVL.

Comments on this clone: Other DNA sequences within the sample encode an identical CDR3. The CDR3 region is CASSLGQGANEQFF. The DNA for the CDR3 is TGCGCCAGCAGCTTGGGTCAGGGGGCTAATGAGCAGTTCTTC. This chain connects TRBV5-1 to TRBJ2-1; 8 bases are a match to TRBD1. The ends lost 0 bases at V and 7 bases at J; junction bases unmatched: 3. The CDR3 loop spans 14 amino acids. In germline, CDR1 is SGHRS, CDR2 YFSETQ.

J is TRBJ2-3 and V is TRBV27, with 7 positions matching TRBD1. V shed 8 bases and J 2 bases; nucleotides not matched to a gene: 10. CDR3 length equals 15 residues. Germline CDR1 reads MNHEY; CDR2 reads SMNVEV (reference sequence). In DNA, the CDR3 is TGTGCCAGCGGTCCTCGGACAGGCCTCACAGATACGCAGTATTTT. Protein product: CASGPRTGLTDTQYF.

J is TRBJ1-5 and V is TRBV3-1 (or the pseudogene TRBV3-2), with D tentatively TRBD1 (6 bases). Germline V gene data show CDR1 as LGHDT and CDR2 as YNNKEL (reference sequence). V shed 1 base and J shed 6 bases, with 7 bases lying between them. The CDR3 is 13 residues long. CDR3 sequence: CASSQAGVQPQHF. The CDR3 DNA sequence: TGTGCCAGCAGCCAAGCAGGGGTTCAGCCCCAGCATTTT.

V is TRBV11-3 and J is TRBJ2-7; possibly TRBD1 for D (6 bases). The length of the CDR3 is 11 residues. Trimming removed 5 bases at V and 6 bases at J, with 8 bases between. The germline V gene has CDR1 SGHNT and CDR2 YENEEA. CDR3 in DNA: TGTGCCAGCAGCACAGGGTCCGAGCAGTACTTC. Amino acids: CASSTGSEQYF.

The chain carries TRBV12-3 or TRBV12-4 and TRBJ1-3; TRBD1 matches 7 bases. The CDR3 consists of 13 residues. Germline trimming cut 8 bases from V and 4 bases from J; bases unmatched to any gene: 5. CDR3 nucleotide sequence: TGTGCCAGCGGGACAGTCGGAGGAAACACCATATATTTT. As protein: CASGTVGGNTIYF.

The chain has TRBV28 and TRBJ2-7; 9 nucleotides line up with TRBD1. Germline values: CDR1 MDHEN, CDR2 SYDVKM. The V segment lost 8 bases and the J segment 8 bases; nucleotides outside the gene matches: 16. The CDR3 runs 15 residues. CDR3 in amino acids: CASHNSGTGRLKQYF. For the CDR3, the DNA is TGTGCCAGCCACAACTCCGGGACAGGGAGGCTCAAGCAGTACTTC.

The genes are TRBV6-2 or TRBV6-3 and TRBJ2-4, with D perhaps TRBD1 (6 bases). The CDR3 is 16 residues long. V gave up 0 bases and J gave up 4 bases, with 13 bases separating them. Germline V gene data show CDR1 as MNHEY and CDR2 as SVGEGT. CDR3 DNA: TGTGCCAGCAGTTACTCAGGGGGTCTGGCAAAAAACATTCAGTACTTC. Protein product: CASSYSGGLAKNIQYF.

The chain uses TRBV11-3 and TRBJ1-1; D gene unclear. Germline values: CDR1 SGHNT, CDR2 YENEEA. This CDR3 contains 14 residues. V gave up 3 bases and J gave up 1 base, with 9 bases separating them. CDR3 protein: CASSFGLWNTEAFF. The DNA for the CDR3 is TGTGCCAGCAGCTTCGGACTCTGGAACACTGAAGCTTTCTTT.

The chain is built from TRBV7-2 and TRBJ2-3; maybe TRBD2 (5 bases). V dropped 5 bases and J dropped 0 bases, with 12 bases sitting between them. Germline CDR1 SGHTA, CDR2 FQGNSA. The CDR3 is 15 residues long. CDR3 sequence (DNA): TGTGCCAGCAGCCGTTTAACGGGGAGCACAGATACGCAGTATTTT. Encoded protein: CASSRLTGSTDTQYF.